This TCR beta chain comes out of a study of shared clonotypes between healthy human individuals. The assay was immunoSEQ multiplex PCR, and TCRdb's table has in-frame clones only and misses some. The repertoire consists of hundreds of thousands of clones, with more than 70% occurring once and the leading ten covering roughly 2%. HIV-negative, healthy adults without recent acute infections or vaccinations were the donors. From germline, CDR1 is KGHSH and CDR2 LQKENI. The CDR3 contains 13 residues. V was pared by 3 bases and J by 5 bases, with 7 bases between. Sequencing was carried out using memory CD4+ T cells sorted from blood. Subset denoted: CD45RA-negative fraction. The genes are TRBV18 and TRBJ2-2; no definite D call. The source of this sequence is a woman aged 25 to 45 in good health. The CDR3 here is CASSPLATGELFF. Here the CDR3 DNA reads TGTGCCAGCTCACCGTTGGCTACCGGGGAGCTGTTTTTT.